The 5 T cell receptor beta chains in this list originate from one sample, sequenced in a study of T cells in Graves' hyperthyroidism and ophthalmopathy. Template material for amplifying TCR beta CDR3 regions consisted of RNA transcripts. The HTBI set primed first-round TCR CDR3 RT-PCR. TCRdb re-analysed the multiplex PCR reads in MiXCR, keeping a single row per CDR3 protein. The sample records about 400,000 distinct CDR3 sequences, 14% to 15% being singletons. Input material: blood. The source is a man between 18 and 29 years old with Graves' ophthalmopathy.

This clonotype was counted at least ten times. V and J are TRBV9 and TRBJ2-1, with a possible D match to TRBD2 (5 bases). V was clipped by 3 bases and J by 6 bases, with 10 bases between them. This CDR3 is 13 amino acids long. Germline V CDR1 and CDR2: SGDLS, YYNGEE. The CDR3 loop reads CASSAGDANEQFF. CDR3 nucleotides: TGTGCCAGCAGCGCCGGGGATGCCAATGAGCAGTTCTTC.

V and J are TRBV6-1 and TRBJ1-3; TRBD1 matches at 7 bases. V lost 6 bases, J lost 5 bases, and 4 bases stayed unmatched. The CDR3 loop spans 13 amino acids. Germline V gene lookup returns CDR1 MNHNS and CDR2 SASEGT. For the CDR3, the DNA is TGTGCCAGCAGCTCGGGACAGAGAAACACCATATATTTT. It yields the protein CASSSGQRNTIYF.

This clonotype showed up many times. The gene calls are TRBV7-9 and TRBJ2-7, with D perhaps assigned TRBD1 or TRBD2 (5 bases each). V lost 7 bases and J lost 0, with 10 bases in between. The CDR3 has 13 residues. Germline CDR1 and CDR2: SEHNR and FQNEAQ (reference sequence). The CDR3 sequence: CASTGRLSYEQYF. The CDR3 DNA sequence: TGTGCCAGCACGGGACGGCTCTCCTACGAGCAGTACTTC.

The chain combines TRBV7-8 with TRBJ1-5; D is unresolved. The V end was cut by 3 bases, the J end by 0 bases, with 9 bases between. The CDR3 contains 15 residues. Germline CDR1 and CDR2: SGHVS and FQNEAQ. CDR3 nucleotide sequence: TGTGCCAGCAGCTTTTTGAGTTATAGCAATCAGCCCCAGCATTTT. Protein sequence: CASSFLSYSNQPQHF.

This clonotype occurred many times. The J gene is TRBJ1-5, the V gene TRBV20-1; D is possibly TRBD1 (5 bases). V was shortened by 6 bases and J by 6 bases, with 9 bases between the two germline ends. This CDR3 region has 11 residues. CDR1 is DFQATT and CDR2 is SNEGSKA in the germline V gene (reference sequence). CDR3 nucleotides: TGCAGTGCCACGGGGGGTCAGCCCCAGCATTTT. It codes for CSATGGQPQHF.